Presented here are 16 T cell receptor beta chains from one specimen sequenced in a study of cytomegalovirus exposure and HLA in healthy donors. Use of 60 Vbeta and 13 Jbeta primers characterized the PCR. Assay: immunoSEQ multiplex PCR; the TCRdb copy retains only in-frame clones and omits some. The table for this sample gives about 200,000 clones. The specimen sequenced was PBMCs. These receptors were taken from a boy younger than 18 in good health and CMV-seronegative.

CDR3 sequence reads: CASSSTSGDADTQYF. CDR3 nucleotide sequence: TGTGCCAGCAGCTCTACTAGCGGGGACGCAGATACGCAGTATTTT. V usage is TRBV7-3 and J usage is TRBJ2-3; 10 bases align to TRBD2. Germline CDR1 and CDR2: SGHTA and FQGTGA. After removal of 4 bases from V and 4 bases from J, the junction contained 5 bases not matched to a gene. The CDR3 sequence is 15 residues long.

The genes are TRBV6-6 and TRBJ2-1; 7 bases line up with TRBD2. J gave up 8 bases and V 0 bases, and 10 bases lay outside the gene matches. CDR1 is MNHNY and CDR2 is SVGAGI in the germline V gene (reference sequence). CDR3 length: 16 residues. CDR3 loop: CASSYSKGRDRDEQFF. The CDR3 coding sequence is TGTGCCAGCAGTTACTCGAAAGGGAGGGACCGCGATGAGCAGTTCTTC.

This chain uses TRBV28 with TRBJ2-5; 7 nucleotides match TRBD2. This CDR3 comprises 15 residues. With 6 bases clipped from V and 1 base from J, the junction kept 8 bases outside the gene matches. CDR1 is MDHEN, CDR2 SYDVKM, per germline. The CDR3 protein is CASRTHRGVQETQYF. The CDR3 DNA follows: TGTGCCAGCAGGACACACCGGGGGGTCCAAGAGACCCAGTACTTC.

A note on this clone: One end of the junction fails to match germline, which may point to a read error. The chain couples TRBV7-7 to TRBJ2-3, with 7 nucleotides matching TRBD2. This CDR3 spans 12 amino acids. Per germline, CDR1 SSHAT and CDR2 FNYEAQ (reference sequence). The CDR3 nucleotides read TGTGCTAGCAGCTCGGGGGGAGATACGCAGTATTTT. Protein product: CASSSGGDTQYF.

The rearrangement uses TRBV11-2 and TRBJ2-3, with 11 bases lining up with TRBD2. This CDR3 has 14 residues. Germline CDR1 reads SGHAT; CDR2 reads FQNNGV. With 4 bases clipped from V and 4 bases from J, the junction kept 1 base outside the gene matches. CDR3: CASSSTSGADTQYF. The CDR3 nucleotides are TGTGCCAGCAGCTCGACTAGCGGGGCAGATACGCAGTATTTT.

As to this clone: Without the conserved terminal phenylalanine or tryptophan, this CDR3 likely stems from a read error. The chain uses TRBV7-2 and TRBJ1-2; D remains ambiguous. Germline CDR1 SGHTA, CDR2 FQGNSA. CDR3 length equals 14 residues. The ends were cut back, 5 bases at V and 4 bases at J, with 14 bases in the middle. The CDR3 sequence: CASSPSAGGYGYTL. The CDR3 coding sequence is TGTGCCAGCAGCCCTAGTGCAGGAGGCTATGGCTACACCCTC.

The V gene is TRBV7-2, the J gene TRBJ1-2; unclear D gene. The CDR3 sequence is 14 residues long. Deletions cut 2 bases from V and 8 bases from J, with 15 bases between. Germline V lookup: CDR1 SGHTA, CDR2 FQGNSA. The DNA of the CDR3 is TGTGCCAGCAGCTTAACCAGAAACCTAGAAGGCTACACCTTC. This gives the protein CASSLTRNLEGYTF.

The chain recombines TRBV7-5 with TRBJ1-2; the table calls TRBD1, which could not be checked here. TRBV7-5 is a documented pseudogene. The CDR3 covers 16 residues. The CDR3 protein is CVRSLSQGKANYGYTF. The CDR3, as DNA: TGTGTCAGAAGCTTATCACAGGGGAAAGCTAACTATGGCTACACCTTC.

The CDR3 is CASSYGASEEKLFF. The CDR3 DNA reads as TGCGCCAGCAGTTATGGGGCCTCGGAAGAAAAACTGTTTTTT. The chain has TRBV4-1 and TRBJ1-4; D may be TRBD1 (5 bases). Per germline, CDR1 MGHRA and CDR2 YSYEKL. This CDR3 comprises 14 residues. The V and J ends lost 6 bases and 8 bases respectively, with 16 bases between them.

This chain links TRBV5-6 with TRBJ1-2, with unresolved D. CDR3 length: 10 residues. Germline V gene lookup returns CDR1 SGHDT and CDR2 YYEEEE. Trimming pared 10 bases from V and 8 bases from J, leaving 12 bases between. CDR3 amino acids: CAADLGGYTF. CDR3 bases: TGTGCCGCAGACCTGGGCGGCTACACCTTC.

The chain recombines TRBV25-1 with TRBJ1-1, with 8 bases fitting TRBD1. Per germline, CDR1 MGHDK and CDR2 SYGVNS. This CDR3 is built from 14 residues. J gave up 1 base and V 4 bases, and 2 bases lay outside the gene matches. CDR3 sequence reads: CASSVDRENTEAFF. CDR3 bases: TGTGCCAGCAGTGTGGACAGGGAGAACACTGAAGCTTTCTTT. Using reference TRBV25-1 and TRBJ1-1 for the parts outside the CDR3, the full variable domain is EADIYQTPRYLVIGTGKKITLECSQTMGHDKMYWYQQDPGMELHLIHYSYGVNSTEKGDLSSESTVSRIRTEHFPLTLESARPSHTSQYLCASSVDRENTEAFFGQGTRLTVV.

The V call is TRBV29-1, the J call TRBJ2-7; possible D gene TRBD2, 5 bases. Trimming shortened V by 3 bases and J by 6 bases, and 12 bases separated the two germline ends. The V gene's germline CDR1 is SQVTM and CDR2 ANQGSEA. This CDR3 spans 12 amino acids. The CDR3 sequence is CSVELLRGEQYF. In DNA form, the CDR3 reads TGCAGCGTTGAGTTACTTCGGGGCGAGCAGTACTTC.

The chain combines TRBV19 with TRBJ2-1; 11 nucleotides match TRBD2. The V and J ends lost 3 bases and 3 bases, in that order; junction bases with no gene match: 7. The CDR3 consists of 17 residues. Germline values: CDR1 LNHDA, CDR2 SQIVND (reference sequence). CDR3 coding DNA: TGTGCCAGTAGTATTTTTAGCGGGGGGGATATCTACAATGAGCAGTTCTTC. Encoded protein: CASSIFSGGDIYNEQFF.

The rearrangement links TRBV29-1 to TRBJ1-4, with 12 bases identical to TRBD1. Germline trimming cut 7 bases from V and 7 bases from J; bases unmatched to any gene: 13. CDR3 length equals 16 residues. Germline CDR1 SQVTM, CDR2 ANQGSEA. The chain's CDR3 is CSAAPGTGGEGEKLFF. The CDR3 DNA follows: TGCAGCGCTGCACCCGGGACAGGGGGCGAGGGTGAAAAACTGTTTTTT.

The gene calls are TRBV7-8 and TRBJ1-5; possible D gene TRBD1, 6 bases. V was trimmed by 6 bases and J by 5 bases, leaving 11 bases between them. Germline V gives CDR1 SGHVS, CDR2 FQNEAQ. This CDR3 spans 13 amino acids. CDR3 DNA sequence: TGTGCCAGCAGTTTCGCAGGGGATCAGCCCCAGCATTTT. Its protein product is CASSFAGDQPQHF.

The chain uses TRBV11-2 and TRBJ1-3; D is undetermined. CDR3 length: 16 residues. The germline CDR1 and CDR2 sequences are SGHAT and FQNNGV. Trimming stripped 0 bases from V and 4 bases from J, with 13 bases between. CDR3 loop: CASSLELLVAGNTIYF. The CDR3 coding sequence is TGTGCCAGCAGCTTAGAGCTCCTGGTAGCCGGAAACACCATATATTTT.